This is a list of T cell receptor beta chains from one sample in a study of shared clonotypes between healthy human individuals. The repertoire was sequenced with immunoSEQ multiplex PCR; TCRdb's copy has only in-frame clones and lacks some. The profile covers more than 2 million clones, with 90% to 95% appearing a single time and 0.13% taken by the ten largest. Sequencing was performed on naive CD4+ T cells sorted from blood. Source of these receptors: a man younger than 35 in good health. Each CDR3 is given with its conserved first and last residue. A D gene is named only where the DNA matches it firmly. Clone size appears in some rows only: once, few, many, or a class for an expanded clone.

abundance	d_gene	v_gene	j_gene	CDR3nt	CDR3aa
.	.	TRBV5-1	TRBJ2-3	TGCGCCAGCAGTTCCGGACTAACTAGACGGGATACGGTCGTTTTT	CASSSGLTRRDTVVF
.	TRBD1	TRBV7-2	TRBJ2-7	TGTGCCAGCAGTCGTACGGGACAGGGCCCCTACGAGCAGTACTTC	CASSRTGQGPYEQYF
.	.	TRBV7-9	TRBJ1-2	TGTGCCAGCAGCCCGAGTGGGGGCGACTATGGCTACACCTTC	CASSPSGGDYGYTF
once	.	TRBV6-6	TRBJ2-7	TGTGCCAGCATCCGATGGGGGTTCGCCCACTACGAGCAGTACTTC	CASIRWGFAHYEQYF
.	.	TRBV15	TRBJ1-2	TGTGCCACCAGCAGGCCGGAGGGCTATGGCTACACCTTC	CATSRPEGYGYTF
.	TRBD2	TRBV11-2	TRBJ2-3	TGTGCCAGCAGCTCTAGCGGGGTCGGCACAGATACGCAGTATTTT	CASSSSGVGTDTQYF
.	.	TRBV19	TRBJ2-3	TGTGCCAGTAGTATGGGTCGGGAGCTCACAGATACGCAGTATTTT	CASSMGRELTDTQYF
.	.	TRBV19	TRBJ1-6	TGTGCCGGCGGGCGGGACACAAACAGTTCACCCCTCCACTTT	CAGGRDTNSSPLHF
.	.	TRBV7-9	TRBJ2-5	TGTGCCAGCAGCTTAAATGGTGTGGAGACCCAGTACTTC	CASSLNGVETQYF
.	TRBD1	TRBV7-9	TRBJ2-5	TGTGCCAGCAGCTTGGGGACAGGGCGGATAGAGACCCAGTACTTC	CASSLGTGRIETQYF
.	TRBD1	TRBV18	TRBJ2-1	TGTGCCAGCTCACTGGGACAGGGGGCCAACAATGAGCAGTTCTTC	CASSLGQGANNEQFF
.	.	TRBV7-2	TRBJ2-7	TGTGCCAGCAGCTTAGGGGGCAGGGCGACCTACGAGCAGTACTTC	CASSLGGRATYEQYF
once	.	TRBV10-1	TRBJ1-3	TGCGCCAGGCCCGAGGGGGGGACCGGAAACACCATATATTTT	CARPEGGTGNTIYF
.	.	TRBV7-3	TRBJ1-4	TGTGCCAGCAGCTTCGTCCCCCCAAGGGAAAAACTGTTTTTT	CASSFVPPREKLFF
.	TRBD1	TRBV5-1	TRBJ1-1	TGCGCCAGCAGCCTGGACAGGTCGGCTGAAGCTTTCTTT	CASSLDRSAEAFF
.	TRBD1	TRBV6-4	TRBJ1-1	TGTGCCAGCAGCGCCGGGACAGGGTTAGCTTTCTTT	CASSAGTGLAFF
.	.	TRBV18	TRBJ2-5	TGTGCCAGCTCCCTCAAGGGCGGAGAGACCCAGTACTTC	CASSLKGGETQYF
.	.	TRBV11-2	TRBJ1-2	TGTGCCAGCAGCTTAGAAGAGGGGAACGGCTACACCTTC	CASSLEEGNGYTF
.	.	TRBV5-4	TRBJ2-1	TGTGCCAGCAGCTTGATTAGCTACAGCTCCTACAATGAGCAGTTCTTC	CASSLISYSSYNEQFF
.	TRBD1	TRBV28	TRBJ2-1	TGTGCCAGCAGTTCTGCCGGGACAGGGTACAATGAGCAGTTCTTC	CASSSAGTGYNEQFF
.	.	TRBV6-5	TRBJ1-6	TGTGCCAGCAGCTCCGGGAATTCACCCCTCCACTTT	CASSSGNSPLHF
.	.	TRBV5-1	TRBJ2-2	TGCGCCAGCAGCTTGGCCAGGGGTGGTCTGGCCGGGGAGCTGTTTTTT	CASSLARGGLAGELFF
.	TRBD1	TRBV4-1	TRBJ1-5	TGCGCCAGCAGCCAAGATCACGGGACAGGGTTCGGGGGACAGCATTTT	CASSQDHGTGFGGQHF
.	.	TRBV6-1	TRBJ1-4	TGTGCCAGCAGTGAAGCGCACAGGGAAAAACTGTTTTTT	CASSEAHREKLFF
.	TRBD1	TRBV6-1	TRBJ1-2	TGTGCCAGCAGTGAAGCGGGGGGGACAGGGGATGATGGCTACACCTTC	CASSEAGGTGDDGYTF
.	TRBD1	TRBV6-6	TRBJ1-4	TGTGCCAGCAGACCGGTAGGGACAGCAAATGAAAAACTGTTTTTT	CASRPVGTANEKLFF
once	.	TRBV5-1	TRBJ1-2	TGCGCCAGCAGCTTCGAGGGTGGAGGGAACTATGGCTACACCTTC	CASSFEGGGNYGYTF
.	TRBD1	TRBV10-3	TRBJ2-7	TGTGCCATCGGTCTACCGGGACAGGGGATCCACGAGCAGTACTTC	CAIGLPGQGIHEQYF
.	.	TRBV2	TRBJ1-6	TGTGCCAGCAGTGAGGGTCAACACCGGGGCGATTCACCCCTCCACTTT	CASSEGQHRGDSPLHF
.	.	TRBV7-9	TRBJ1-1	TGTGCCAGCAGCTTAAAGGGATCCCATGAGAACACTGAAGCTTTCTTT	CASSLKGSHENTEAFF
.	.	TRBV19	TRBJ1-5	TGTGCCAGTAAGGGCGGAAATCAGCCCCAGCATTTT	CASKGGNQPQHF
.	.	TRBV11-2	TRBJ2-7	TGTGCCAGCAGCGAAAGACACTCCTCCTACGAGCAGTACTTC	CASSERHSSYEQYF
once	.	TRBV10-3	TRBJ2-1	TGTGCCATCGGATCCATGGGCAATGAGCAGTTCTTC	CAIGSMGNEQFF
.	.	TRBV5-1	TRBJ2-7	TGCGCCAGCAGCTTGGATGTGGGAGGCGAGCAGTACTTC	CASSLDVGGEQYF
.	TRBD1	TRBV5-4	TRBJ2-5	TGTGCCAGCAGCTCTGGGACAGAAGAGACCCAGTACTTC	CASSSGTEETQYF
.	TRBD2	TRBV6-1	TRBJ2-7	TGTGCCAGCAGTGAAGAAGGGAGGGCCTACGAGCAGTACTTC	CASSEEGRAYEQYF